This T cell receptor (beta chain) originates from a study of shared clonotypes between healthy human individuals. Study conclusions and caveats: Blood alone was sampled, and tissue repertoires likely differ. Relative to their counterparts shared across all four donors, non-shared clonotypes exhibited diminished generation probabilities.

Concerning this clone itself: Its antigen remains unknown.

TCRdb's table, derived via immunoSEQ multiplex PCR, lists solely in-frame clones and lacks some. Of about 1.5 million clones listed, roughly 96% are singletons. The CDR3 totals 17 residues. V was shortened by 0 bases and J by 6 bases, with 20 bases between the two germline ends. The germline gives CDR1 SNHLY, CDR2 FYNNEI. The donors were adults (healthy and HIV-negative) with no recent acute infections or vaccinations. Adults of Caucasian background living in Nashville, Tennessee made up all donors. The gene calls are TRBV2 and TRBJ1-1, with a weak D call TRBD1 (5 bases). The sample consisted of naive CD4+ T cells sorted from blood. Subset denoted: CD45RA+ positively selected. This TCR was recovered from a man aged 30 to 45 in good health. CDR3 amino acids: CASSEAQRRRGAAEAFF. The DNA of the CDR3 is TGTGCCAGCAGTGAAGCCCAAAGACGGAGGGGTGCGGCTGAAGCTTTCTTT.